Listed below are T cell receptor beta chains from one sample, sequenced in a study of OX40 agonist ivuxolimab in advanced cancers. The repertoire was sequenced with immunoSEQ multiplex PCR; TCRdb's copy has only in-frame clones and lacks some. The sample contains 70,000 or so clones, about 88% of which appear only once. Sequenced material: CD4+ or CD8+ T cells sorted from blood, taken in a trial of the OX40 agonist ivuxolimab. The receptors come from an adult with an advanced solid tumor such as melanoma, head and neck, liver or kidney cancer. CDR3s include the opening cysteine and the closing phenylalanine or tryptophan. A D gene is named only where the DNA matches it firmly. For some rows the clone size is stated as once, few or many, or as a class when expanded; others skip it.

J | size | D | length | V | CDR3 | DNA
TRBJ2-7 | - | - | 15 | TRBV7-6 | CASSLGVGLSSEQYF | TGTGCCAGCAGCTTAGGGGTGGGTTTATCATCCGAGCAGTACTTC
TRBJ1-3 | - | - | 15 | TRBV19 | CASSITDHPGNTIYF | TGTGCCAGTAGTATAACAGATCACCCTGGAAACACCATATATTTT
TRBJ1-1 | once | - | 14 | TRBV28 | CASSFQGLDTEAFF | TGTGCCAGCAGTTTTCAGGGGTTGGACACTGAAGCTTTCTTT
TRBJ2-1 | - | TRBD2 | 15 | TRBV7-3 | CASSRRLAGFNEQFF | TGTGCCAGCAGCCGGCGACTAGCGGGTTTCAATGAGCAGTTCTTC
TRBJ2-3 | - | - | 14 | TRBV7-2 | CASRSLASTDTQYF | TGTGCCAGCAGATCCTTAGCATCGACAGATACGCAGTATTTT
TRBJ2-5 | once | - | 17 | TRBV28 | CASSLGQWFVGAETQYF | TGTGCCAGCAGTCTAGGGCAGTGGTTCGTAGGGGCAGAGACCCAGTACTTC
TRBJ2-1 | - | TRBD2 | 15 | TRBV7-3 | CASSRLAGGHNEQFF | TGTGCCAGCAGCCGACTAGCGGGGGGCCACAATGAGCAGTTCTTC
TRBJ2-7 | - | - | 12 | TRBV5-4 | CASSVDYGEQYF | TGTGCCAGCAGCGTGGACTATGGCGAGCAGTACTTC
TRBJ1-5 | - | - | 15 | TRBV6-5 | CASSSNGLSNQPQHF | TGTGCCAGCTCTTCCAACGGTCTTAGCAATCAGCCCCAGCATTTT
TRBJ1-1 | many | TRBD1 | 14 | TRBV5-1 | CASSLEQGRTEAFF | TGCGCCAGCAGCTTGGAACAGGGGAGGACTGAAGCTTTCTTT
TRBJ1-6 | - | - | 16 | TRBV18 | CASSQLTGSYNSPLHF | TGTGCCAGCTCACAACTGACCGGTTCCTATAATTCACCCCTCCACTTT
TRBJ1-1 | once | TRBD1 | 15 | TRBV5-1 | CASSPTGGVNTEAFF | TGCGCCAGCAGCCCGACAGGGGGGGTGAACACTGAAGCTTTCTTT
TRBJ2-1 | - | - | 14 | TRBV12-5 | CASGSRSLPGEQFF | TGTGCTAGTGGCTCCCGGTCCTTACCGGGTGAGCAGTTCTTC
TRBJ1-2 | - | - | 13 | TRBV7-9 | CASSPDGPYGYTF | TGTGCCAGCAGTCCGGACGGACCTTATGGCTACACCTTC
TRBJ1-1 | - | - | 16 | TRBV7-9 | CASSPPGEQGGTEAFF | TGTGCCAGCAGCCCCCCTGGGGAGCAGGGAGGCACTGAAGCTTTCTTT
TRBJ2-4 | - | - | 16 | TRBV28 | CASSLSRGGGLYIQYF | TGTGCCAGCAGTTTATCGAGGGGAGGGGGACTGTACATTCAGTACTTC
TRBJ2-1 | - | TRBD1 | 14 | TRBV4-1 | CASSHGTEAHEQFF | TGCGCCAGCAGCCACGGGACAGAAGCCCATGAGCAGTTCTTC
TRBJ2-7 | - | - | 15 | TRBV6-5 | CASSGRGAGSYEQYF | TGTGCCAGCAGTGGGAGAGGGGCAGGGTCCTACGAGCAGTACTTC
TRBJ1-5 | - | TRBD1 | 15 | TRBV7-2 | CASSERGQGTQPQHF | TGTGCCAGCAGCGAGAGGGGACAGGGGACACAGCCCCAGCATTTT
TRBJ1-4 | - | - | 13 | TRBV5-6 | CASSFRGREKLFF | TGTGCCAGCAGCTTTAGAGGGCGCGAAAAACTGTTTTTT
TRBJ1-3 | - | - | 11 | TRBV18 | CASSPTDTIYF | TGTGCCAGCTCACCTACAGACACCATATATTTT
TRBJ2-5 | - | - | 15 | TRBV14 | CASSQVFNGQETQYF | TGTGCCAGCAGCCAAGTTTTTAACGGTCAAGAGACCCAGTACTTC
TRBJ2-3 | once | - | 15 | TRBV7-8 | CASSLDNPSTDTQYF | TGTGCCAGCAGCTTAGATAACCCTAGCACAGATACGCAGTATTTT
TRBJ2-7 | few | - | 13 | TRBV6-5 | CASKRAMSYEQYF | TGTGCCAGCAAACGAGCCATGTCCTACGAGCAGTACTTC